This T cell receptor beta chain was sequenced for a study of blood T cell repertoires in COVID-19 (dated by TCRdb to about 2020). For context, the study as a whole: Collaborator samples came from the United States, Italy and Spain and covered acute and convalescent phases of COVID-19. Subjects who had been exposed to COVID-19, were actively infected with it, or had recovered from it provided the deeply sampled blood TCRbeta repertoires that made up the dataset. Where HLA class I and class II types were available, the types were taken from metadata supplied by the sample provider, not from assay-based typing. The material from the prospective study consisted of cDNA or gDNA derived from T cells, B-cell-depleted T cells, or PBMCs. The repertoires were released in a freely available public database intended as a resource for research on the immune response to SARS-CoV-2. Sample metadata almost always included a de-identified subject ID, COVID-19 status, age in years and sex. The samples were drawn from two sources: the first 160 participants of the ongoing ImmuneRACE study, and over 950 subjects contributed by 6 global collaborators.

TCRbeta CDR3 regions were amplified from genomic DNA by means of the immunoSEQ Assay, a bias-controlled multiplex PCR. The study's processing was this. Nucleated cell counts per sample were estimated from amplification of reference gene primers within the assay. To quantify the absolute abundance of each unique TCRbeta CDR3 rearrangement, sequence reads were collapsed and filtered. For each sample, productive Simpson clonality was calculated by taking the square root of Simpson's diversity index across productive rearrangements. In TCRdb, the immuneACCESS table is reduced to in-frame sequences with V and J assigned. These tables do not hold every clone; where another copy was compared, an unresolved V gene accounts for under half, and the others remain unexplained. The D gene and trimming were derived from the DNA, and the V and J assignments and clone size from that table. In this sample the table shows approximately 400,000 clones, roughly 77% of which occur a single time. The biggest ten clones account for more than 1% of the sample.

Collaborating institutions collected whole blood in K2EDTA tubes following their own protocols. Collaborator samples were shipped for TCRbeta analysis as frozen whole blood, isolated PBMCs, or DNA extracted from either sample type. V trim: 6 bases; J trim: 1 base; unmatched bases: 8. The CDR3 runs 15 residues from the cysteine to the phenylalanine. Just CDR3 DNA is preserved here, 45 bases in frame from base 1. CDR1 and CDR2 are drawn from the germline V gene (reference sequence): MNHNY, SVGAGI. Paper-wide results and their limitations: The quantity of clinical and demographic metadata differed by source and by participant and was supplied without curation.

This clone has just a few counts. Its antigen target is currently unknown. Base qualities are not provided; no much larger clone lies one nucleotide away. The sequence joins TRBV6-6 to TRBJ1-1; TRBD1 matches 7 bases in the middle. The sequence was obtained from a human donor with acute or convalescent COVID-19. The donor label of this sample is uncertain. The sequenced material came from peripheral blood. In nucleotides, the sequence is TGTGCCAGCAGACGGTCACAGGGGTCGAACACTGAAGCTTTCTTT. Its coded protein is CASRRSQGSNTEAFF.